These 2 T cell receptor beta chains share one sample of origin, sequenced in a study of cytomegalovirus exposure and HLA in healthy donors. Sequencing used immunoSEQ multiplex PCR; TCRdb keeps in-frame clones, though not all of them. In the table there are 150,000 or so clones, 85% to 90% of which are singletons. Material: PBMCs. These TCRs come from a young woman in good health and CMV-seronegative.

V and J are TRBV15 and TRBJ2-7; D ambiguous. The germline V gene encodes CDR1 LNHNV and CDR2 YYDKDF (reference sequence). The CDR3 sequence is 16 residues long. Trimming took 0 bases from V and 0 from J, leaving 12 bases between them. The CDR3, as DNA: TGTGCCACCAGCAGAGATCGGAGTATATCCTCCTACGAGCAGTACTTC. Translation: CATSRDRSISSYEQYF.

The chain has TRBV7-3 and TRBJ2-2; D is perhaps TRBD1 (5 bases). The V end was cut by 1 base, the J end by 1 base, with 16 bases between. The CDR3 has 18 residues. Looked up from germline, CDR1 is SGHTA and CDR2 is FQGTGA. Here the CDR3 reads CASSLMPGYSGNTGELFF. CDR3 DNA sequence: TGTGCCAGCAGCTTAATGCCAGGGTATTCGGGGAACACCGGGGAGCTGTTTTTT.